The rows below give T cell receptor beta chains drawn from one sample of a study of OX40 agonist ivuxolimab in advanced cancers. The repertoire was sequenced with immunoSEQ multiplex PCR; TCRdb's copy has only in-frame clones and lacks some. The sample consists of 55,000 to 70,000 clones, 85% of them appearing once. Sequencing was performed on CD4+ or CD8+ T cells sorted from blood, taken in a trial of the OX40 agonist ivuxolimab. These receptors were collected from an adult with an advanced solid tumor such as melanoma, head and neck, liver or kidney cancer. Both conserved end residues are part of each CDR3. D genes are given only for firm matches. Clone size is given for some rows only: seen once, a few or many times, or a class if the clone is expanded.

CDR3: CASSPAGSHDTQYF
DNA: TGTGCCAGCTCTCCAGCGGGGAGCCATGATACGCAGTATTTT
V: TRBV18
size: .
D: TRBD2
J: TRBJ2-3

CDR3: CASSLETGRYNEQFF
DNA: TGTGCCAGCAGCTTAGAAACGGGACGGTACAATGAGCAGTTCTTC
V: TRBV7-2
size: .
D: .
J: TRBJ2-1

CDR3: CASSLSLGDTQYF
DNA: TGTGCCAGCAGCTTAAGCCTCGGGGATACGCAGTATTTT
V: TRBV7-2
size: .
D: .
J: TRBJ2-3

CDR3: CASSLNLNTEAFF
DNA: TGTGCCAGCAGCCTCAATTTGAACACTGAAGCTTTCTTT
V: TRBV9
size: .
D: .
J: TRBJ1-1

CDR3: CASNPGSEGSPLHF
DNA: TGTGCCAGCAATCCGGGCAGCGAAGGGTCACCCCTCCACTTT
V: TRBV28
size: .
D: .
J: TRBJ1-6

CDR3: CASSLTGGRSDTQYF
DNA: TGTGCCAGCAGCTTGACAGGGGGTAGGTCAGATACGCAGTATTTT
V: TRBV7-2
size: .
D: TRBD1
J: TRBJ2-3

CDR3: CASRRGSYEQYF
DNA: TGCGCCAGCAGACGGGGCTCCTACGAGCAGTACTTC
V: TRBV5-1
size: .
D: .
J: TRBJ2-7

CDR3: CASSQGRKTRDTYQSSYNEQFF
DNA: TGCGCCAGCAGCCAAGGAAGAAAAACCCGGGACACCTATCAAAGCTCCTACAATGAGCAGTTCTTC
V: TRBV4-1
size: .
D: .
J: TRBJ2-1

CDR3: CASSFGFTGELFF
DNA: TGTGCCAGCAGCTTCGGATTTACCGGGGAGCTGTTTTTT
V: TRBV5-8
size: .
D: .
J: TRBJ2-2

CDR3: CASSYTVTGNDEQFF
DNA: TGTGCCAGCAGTTACACAGTTACAGGGAACGATGAGCAGTTCTTC
V: TRBV6-6
size: once
D: .
J: TRBJ2-1

CDR3: CASKTAGRYNEQFF
DNA: TGTGCCAGCAAGACGGCAGGGCGTTACAATGAGCAGTTCTTC
V: TRBV28
size: .
D: .
J: TRBJ2-1

CDR3: CASSVDGGATGELFF
DNA: TGTGCCAGCAGCGTAGATGGAGGGGCCACCGGGGAGCTGTTTTTT
V: TRBV9
size: .
D: .
J: TRBJ2-2

CDR3: CASSLGTGGMKTQYF
DNA: TGTGCCAGCTCTTTGGGGACAGGGGGCATGAAGACCCAGTACTTC
V: TRBV25-1
size: .
D: TRBD1
J: TRBJ2-5

CDR3: CASSFGLGAGANEQFF
DNA: TGTGCCAGCAGCTTTGGCCTGGGGGCGGGAGCCAATGAGCAGTTCTTC
V: TRBV7-9
size: .
D: .
J: TRBJ2-1

CDR3: CASSLGQGDTGELFF
DNA: TGTGCTAGCAGCTTAGGACAGGGCGACACCGGGGAGCTGTTTTTT
V: TRBV7-7
size: .
D: TRBD1
J: TRBJ2-2

CDR3: CASTPDSYGYTF
DNA: TGTGCCAGTACCCCGGACAGCTATGGCTACACCTTC
V: TRBV19
size: .
D: .
J: TRBJ1-2

CDR3: CASGNGYEQYF
DNA: TGTGCCAGCGGTAACGGCTACGAGCAGTACTTC
V: TRBV27
size: .
D: .
J: TRBJ2-7

CDR3: CASNPGKGTDTQYF
DNA: TGTGCCAGCAATCCCGGGAAAGGCACAGATACGCAGTATTTT
V: TRBV2
size: few
D: .
J: TRBJ2-3

CDR3: CATSRDWGQGSGYGYTF
DNA: TGTGCCACCAGCAGAGATTGGGGACAGGGATCTGGCTATGGCTACACCTTC
V: TRBV15
size: .
D: TRBD1
J: TRBJ1-2

CDR3: CASSLMFSLGQYEQYF
DNA: TGTGCCAGCAGCTTAATGTTTTCCTTAGGCCAGTACGAGCAGTACTTC
V: TRBV11-3
size: .
D: .
J: TRBJ2-7

CDR3: CASSLSIGGGNAEAFF
DNA: TGCGCCAGCAGCTTGTCAATTGGAGGGGGCAACGCTGAAGCTTTCTTT
V: TRBV5-1
size: once
D: TRBD1
J: TRBJ1-1

CDR3: CASSWGLADEQYF
DNA: TGTGCCAGCAGCTGGGGACTAGCGGACGAGCAGTACTTC
V: TRBV5-4
size: .
D: TRBD2
J: TRBJ2-7

CDR3: CASSFDGTQLTGELFF
DNA: TGTGCCAGCAGCTTCGATGGGACGCAATTGACCGGGGAGCTGTTTTTT
V: TRBV7-9
size: .
D: .
J: TRBJ2-2

CDR3: CASSESGDNQPQHF
DNA: TGCGCCAGCAGTGAGTCGGGAGACAATCAGCCCCAGCATTTT
V: TRBV10-1
size: once
D: .
J: TRBJ1-5